One T cell receptor (beta chain) is described in this entry. Which antigen it targets is not known. The record has no base qualities; no much larger clone is one base away. What this sample's time point label stands for: baseline before oral tofacitinib. Lesional scalp punch biopsies and peripheral blood were obtained from alopecia areata patients. PBMCs were isolated by density centrifugation and stained for CD3, CD4 and CD8, after which CD4+ and CD8+ T cells were sorted on a FACSAria. The data are from a study of CD8+ T cells in alopecia areata (dated by TCRdb to 2016 to 2019). Study-level background: Treated patients were enrolled in an open-label pilot trial of oral tofacitinib at 5 to 10 mg twice daily for moderate-to-severe alopecia areata. RNA was extracted with the PAXgene miRNA kit for fixed scalp, the miRNeasy kit for PBMCs, and the RNeasy kit for mouse skin. TCRbeta CDR3 regions were amplified by immunoSEQ multiplex PCR with 35 Vbeta forward and 13 Jbeta reverse primers. High-throughput TCRbeta sequencing was used to examine T cell clonal expansion in alopecia areata in both the C3H/HeJ mouse model and human patients. Biopsies were taken from tofacitinib-treated patients at baseline and again at 4 and 24 weeks into treatment, and several of those patients also had a later scalp biopsy. Scalp clonality was compared across normal scalp (n=4), patchy alopecia areata scalp (n=8), and alopecia totalis/universalis scalp (n=8). Scalp tissue and sorted CD4+ and CD8+ peripheral blood T cells from patchy and totalis/universalis alopecia areata patients and from healthy controls were covered by human TCRbeta sequencing. Tofacitinib was given for 6 to 18 months, followed by 6 months of follow-up off drug to assess delayed response and recurrence.

Findings and caveats that apply to the study as a whole: Compared with mice, TCR sequences shared between patients were less clear, possibly partly because of HLA diversity across the patient population. Higher clonality and more expanded CD8+ clones were observed in lesional scalp than in normal scalp, particularly in alopecia totalis/universalis, a finding suggestive of antigenic drive. Unlike mouse skin, where gammadelta T cells dominate, normal human skin contains resident alphabeta T cells that get sequenced too, which complicates analysis of the scalp TCR repertoire.

The germline V gene encodes CDR1 GTSNPN and CDR2 SVGIG (reference sequence). Cut back by 5 bases and 3 bases, the V and J ends lie 17 bases apart. The CDR3 runs 15 residues from the cysteine to the phenylalanine. Left in the record is the CDR3 DNA by itself, 45 bases read in frame from the first base. The library was made by the immunoSEQ multiplex PCR assay. For TCR sequencing, RNA was extracted from every sample and reverse transcribed into cDNA to serve as template. First-strand cDNA was synthesized using SuperScript III with a 2:1 mix of oligo-dT and random hexamers. A synthetic immune receptor repertoire was used to measure amplification bias, and any remaining bias was corrected computationally. Per the source publication's procedure: Raw reads were preprocessed for error removal, and CDR3 was defined according to IMGT conventions as running from the conserved cysteine to phenylalanine. Clonality was computed by normalizing Shannon entropy by log2 of the number of productive unique TCRs and subtracting the result from 1. Whether scalp clones were CD4 or CD8 was inferred by matching scalp TCRbeta sequences against CD4 and CD8 repertoires sorted from blood. TCRdb obtained this table from immuneACCESS and retained in-frame rearrangements with V and J assigned. These tables miss some clones; where compared with another copy, unresolved V genes account for less than half of the shortfall, and the remainder is unexplained. The DNA was the basis for D and trimming; V, J and clone size are from that table. In this sample the table shows about 250,000 clones, roughly two thirds of which occur a single time. Together, the top ten hold under 1.5% of the sample.

The chain was built from TRBV30 and TRBJ1-5; TRBD1 is possibly the D segment (5 matching bases). The source was CD4+ T cells sorted from blood, collected at week 0. This TCR was sampled from a human donor with alopecia areata. The CDR3 protein is CAWATGTAYNQPQHF. The nucleotide sequence is given as TGTGCCTGGGCCACCGGGACGGCATACAATCAGCCCCAGCATTTT. The variable domain in full, with residues beyond the CDR3 obtained from the reference TRBV30 and TRBJ1-5 genes, is SQTIHQWPATLVQPVGSPLSLECTVEGTSNPNLYWYRQAAGRGLQLLFYSVGIGQISSEVPQNLSASRPQDRQFILSSKKLLLSDSGFYLCAWATGTAYNQPQHFGDGTRLSIL.